Below are 28 T cell receptor beta chains sequenced from a single sample in a study of T cell responses to AZD1222 COVID-19 vaccine (dated by TCRdb to the early 2020s). The time point label, read with the paper, signifies: about 28 days (+/-7) after the second vaccine dose. Libraries were built with the immunoSEQ multiplex PCR assay. Here the immuneACCESS table is served through TCRdb, limited to in-frame sequences with V and J called. Missing clones are a known gap in these copies; in checked studies unresolved V genes cover under half, and the rest lacks a known reason. This sample has about 90,000 clones in its table, and 88% of those were observed once. Of the sample, roughly 12% is held by the ten largest clones. The sequencing used peripheral blood, collected 28 days after the second AZD1222 dose. The receptor set was obtained from an adult who received the AZD1222 COVID-19 vaccine.

The rearrangement joins TRBV11-3 to TRBJ2-3; possible D gene TRBD1, 5 bases. This CDR3 has 14 residues. Trimming pared 4 bases from V and 3 bases from J, leaving 11 bases between. Germline V CDR1 and CDR2: SGHNT, YENEEA. Here the CDR3 reads CASSSGKWTDTQYF. As DNA, the CDR3 is TGTGCCAGCAGCTCAGGGAAGTGGACAGATACGCAGTATTTT.

The J gene is TRBJ1-5, the V gene TRBV4-1; D is unresolved. The V end lost 0 bases, the J end lost 1 base, and 7 bases lay between the germline ends. The germline gives CDR1 MGHRA, CDR2 YSYEKL. The CDR3 sequence is 15 residues long. The CDR3 DNA sequence: TGCGCCAGCAGCCAAGATCCGGACAGCAATCAGCCCCAGCATTTT. Amino acids: CASSQDPDSNQPQHF.

The chain recombines TRBV3-1 (or the pseudogene TRBV3-2) with TRBJ1-1; D not certain. Trimming pared 0 bases from V and 5 bases from J, leaving 13 bases between. The CDR3 loop spans 15 amino acids. Germline V gene lookup returns CDR1 LGHDT and CDR2 YNNKEL (reference sequence). CDR3 amino acids: CASSQDSGPGTEAFF. The CDR3, as DNA: TGTGCCAGCAGCCAAGACAGCGGCCCGGGGACTGAAGCTTTCTTT.

This rearrangement joins TRBV27 to TRBJ2-7, with TRBD1 matching 7 bases. Germline CDR1 is MNHEY and CDR2 is SMNVEV (reference sequence). The CDR3 runs to 14 residues. The junction had 7 bases not matched to a gene; V was cut back by 5 bases and J by 3 bases. The CDR3 sequence is CASSLGAGGYEQYF. DNA for the CDR3: TGTGCCAGCAGTCTTGGGGCAGGGGGCTACGAGCAGTACTTC.

This sequence joins TRBV12-3 or TRBV12-4 and TRBJ1-5, with D possibly matching TRBD1 (5 bases). The V end lost 3 bases, the J end lost 4 bases, and 7 bases lay between the germline ends. The CDR3 runs to 13 residues. The CDR3 loop is CASSLGRNQPQHF. The CDR3 coding sequence is TGTGCCAGCAGTTTGGGGCGAAATCAGCCCCAGCATTTT.

This clone was counted between two and nine times. The chain is built from TRBV4-1 and TRBJ1-5; TRBD1 might be the D (6 bases). CDR3 length: 15 amino acids. V was cut by 3 bases and J by 4 bases, with 13 bases left in between. Germline V gives CDR1 MGHRA, CDR2 YSYEKL. The CDR3 nucleotides are TGCGCCAGCAGCCAGGACAGTTTTCTTAATCAGCCCCAGCATTTT. It codes for CASSQDSFLNQPQHF.

The chain employs TRBV5-4 and TRBJ2-6; unclear D gene. CDR1 is SGHNT, CDR2 YYREEE, per germline (reference sequence). CDR3 length: 15 residues. V was shortened by 4 bases and J by 0 bases, with 8 bases between the two germline ends. The CDR3 loop is CASSRPDSGANVLTF. CDR3 DNA: TGTGCCAGCAGCCGACCTGACTCTGGGGCCAACGTCCTGACTTTC.

The V and J genes are TRBV20-1 and TRBJ1-4; D not resolved. Germline CDR1 and CDR2: DFQATT and SNEGSKA (reference sequence). V was cut by 5 bases and J by 8 bases, with 9 bases left in between. CDR3 length: 11 amino acids. This chain's CDR3 is CSALIREKLFF. As DNA, the CDR3 is TGCAGTGCTCTGATTCGGGAAAAACTGTTTTTT.

CDR3 sequence reads: CASSYPEDNYLGYGYTF. DNA for the CDR3: TGTGCCAGCAGCTACCCAGAAGACAACTATTTAGGCTATGGCTACACCTTC. The chain is built from TRBV5-6 and TRBJ1-2, with D unresolved. The CDR3 length is 17 residues. The ends were cut back, 3 bases at V and 4 bases at J, with 22 bases in the middle. Germline loops: CDR1 SGHDT, CDR2 YYEEEE. The whole variable domain, filled in from reference TRBV5-6 and TRBJ1-2, reads DAGVTQSPTHLIKTRGQQVTLRCSPKSGHDTVSWYQQALGQGPQFIFQYYEEEERQRGNFPDRFSGHQFPNYSSELNVNALLLGDSALYLCASSYPEDNYLGYGYTFGSGTRLTVV.

V usage is TRBV30 and J usage is TRBJ1-6; the D gene is possibly TRBD1 (5 bases). The germline V and J ends were trimmed by 0 bases and 9 bases, with 12 bases remaining between them. The CDR3 spans 14 residues. Germline CDR1 and CDR2: GTSNPN and SVGIG (reference sequence). In DNA form, the CDR3 reads TGTGCCTGGAGTGTACGGACCGACAGTTCACCCCTCCACTTT. The encoded protein is CAWSVRTDSSPLHF.

The V gene is TRBV11-3, the J gene TRBJ2-3; the D gene is possibly TRBD2 (6 bases). Germline-derived CDR1 and CDR2 are SGHNT and YENEEA. The V gene lost 2 bases and the J gene lost 1 base, with 10 bases spanning the gap. The CDR3 totals 15 residues. The CDR3: CASSLTVAGTDTQYF. The CDR3, as DNA: TGTGCCAGCAGCTTAACCGTAGCGGGCACAGATACGCAGTATTTT.

This chain joins TRBV6-2 or TRBV6-3 and TRBJ1-4; no firm D call. The ends were cut back, 3 bases at V and 4 bases at J, with 12 bases in the middle. Germline CDR1 and CDR2: MNHEY and SVGEGT. CDR3 size: 15 residues. The CDR3 nucleotides are TGTGCCAGCAGTTATGTGACGGGCGGTAATGAAAAACTGTTTTTT. Its protein product is CASSYVTGGNEKLFF.

The chain joins TRBV6-5 to TRBJ1-5; a weak D match, TRBD1 (6 bases). Looked up from germline, CDR1 is MNHEY and CDR2 is SVGAGI. CDR3 length equals 13 residues. Trimming left V 2 bases short and J 8 bases short, with 10 bases between. The CDR3 nucleotides read TGTGCCAGCAGTTACACAGGGCGGAAGCCCCAGCATTTT. It yields the protein CASSYTGRKPQHF.

The chain combines TRBV4-2 with TRBJ2-7, with 11 bases matching TRBD2. The J segment lost 3 bases and the V segment lost 0 bases, leaving 13 bases of the junction unmatched. Germline V gene data show CDR1 as LGHNA and CDR2 as YNFKEQ. The CDR3 consists of 19 residues. This CDR3 reads CASSQDYSTSGDYLYEQYF. The CDR3 coding sequence is TGTGCCAGCAGCCAAGATTACTCGACTAGCGGGGACTACCTCTACGAGCAGTACTTC.

This clone was observed a few times. The J gene is TRBJ1-2, the V gene TRBV11-1, with 10 positions matching TRBD1. This CDR3 contains 16 residues. V lost 0 bases, J lost 2 bases, and 3 bases stayed unmatched. The germline V gene encodes CDR1 SGHAT and CDR2 FQDESV (reference sequence). The CDR3: CASSLAPGQGNYGYTF. The CDR3 coding sequence is TGTGCCAGCAGCTTAGCCCCGGGACAGGGGAACTATGGCTACACCTTC.

This chain uses TRBV19 with TRBJ1-5, with 12 positions matching TRBD1. Per germline, CDR1 LNHDA and CDR2 SQIVND (reference sequence). The CDR3 consists of 17 residues. V was clipped by 6 bases and J by 2 bases; unmatched bases: 8. Here the CDR3 reads CASSPGQGAVGNQPQHF. The CDR3 DNA sequence: TGTGCCAGTAGCCCGGGACAGGGGGCGGTGGGCAATCAGCCCCAGCATTTT. Full variable domain (missing parts from reference TRBV19 and TRBJ1-5): DGGITQSPKYLFRKEGQNVTLSCEQNLNHDAMYWYRQDPGQGLRLIYYSQIVNDFQKGDIAEGYSVSREKKESFPLTVTSAQKNPTAFYLCASSPGQGAVGNQPQHFGDGTRLSIL.

V gene TRBV19 combines with J gene TRBJ2-7; the D gene is possibly TRBD2 (6 bases). CDR1 and CDR2 from the germline V gene are LNHDA and SQIVND (reference sequence). The CDR3 loop spans 13 amino acids. Trimming took 3 bases from V and 0 from J, leaving 6 bases between them. CDR3 coding DNA: TGTGCCAGTAGTATCGGGAGCTCCTACGAGCAGTACTTC. Amino acid sequence: CASSIGSSYEQYF. Drawing the rest from reference TRBV19 and TRBJ2-7, the complete variable domain is DGGITQSPKYLFRKEGQNVTLSCEQNLNHDAMYWYRQDPGQGLRLIYYSQIVNDFQKGDIAEGYSVSREKKESFPLTVTSAQKNPTAFYLCASSIGSSYEQYFGPGTRLTVT.

The V call is TRBV5-4, the J call TRBJ2-3; 12 nucleotides align to TRBD1. Germline V gives CDR1 SGHNT, CDR2 YYREEE (reference sequence). J lost 5 bases, V lost 4 bases, and 5 bases had no gene match. CDR3 length equals 15 residues. The CDR3 sequence: CASSPGQGALDTQYF. The CDR3 DNA follows: TGTGCCAGCAGCCCGGGACAGGGGGCTTTAGATACGCAGTATTTT. Full variable domain (rest looked up from reference TRBV5-4 and TRBJ2-3): ETGVTQSPTHLIKTRGQQVTLRCSSQSGHNTVSWYQQALGQGPQFIFQYYREEENGRGNFPPRFSGLQFPNYSSELNVNALELDDSALYLCASSPGQGALDTQYFGPGTRLTVL.

The J gene is TRBJ2-3, the V gene TRBV23-1; D possibly corresponds to TRBD2 (6 bases). TRBV23-1 is placed among ORFs of uncertain function. The CDR3 spans 15 residues. This CDR3 is CAQSKGTLTPDTQYF. CDR3 nucleotide sequence: TGCGCTCAATCTAAGGGGACTTTGACCCCAGATACGCAGTATTTT.

The chain couples TRBV6-5 to TRBJ1-2; 7 nucleotides match TRBD1. CDR3 length: 15 residues. J lost 4 bases, V lost 6 bases, and 11 bases had no gene match. Germline V gene data show CDR1 as MNHEY and CDR2 as SVGAGI. The CDR3, as DNA: TGTGCCAGCAGACCCGGGACAGCCCCTAGCTATGGCTACACCTTC. Translation: CASRPGTAPSYGYTF.

This chain uses TRBV5-1 with TRBJ2-1, with 11 bases lining up with TRBD2. The CDR3 has 15 amino acids. The germline V gene encodes CDR1 SGHRS and CDR2 YFSETQ. With V trimmed by 4 bases and J by 3 bases, 3 bases remained unmatched. CDR3: CASSSGTSGYNEQFF. As DNA, the CDR3 is TGCGCCAGCAGCAGCGGGACTAGCGGCTACAATGAGCAGTTCTTC.

J is TRBJ2-3 and V is TRBV5-4, with 10 bases lining up with TRBD2. In germline, CDR1 is SGHNT, CDR2 YYREEE (reference sequence). The junction had 5 bases not matched to a gene; V was cut back by 5 bases and J by 5 bases. The CDR3 is made up of 14 amino acids. The CDR3 DNA is TGTGCCAGCAGTTCAAGCGGGGGGGTAGATACGCAGTATTTT. It specifies CASSSSGGVDTQYF.

V and J are TRBV7-8 and TRBJ2-7; 11 bases align to TRBD2. The CDR3 spans 16 residues. The ends lost 5 bases at V and 3 bases at J; junction bases unmatched: 9. Germline-derived CDR1 and CDR2 are SGHVS and FQNEAQ. CDR3 in amino acids: CASSTPTSGVIYEQYF. The CDR3 DNA follows: TGTGCCAGCAGCACGCCGACTAGCGGGGTTATCTACGAGCAGTACTTC.

This clone was found a few times. The J gene is TRBJ2-7, the V gene TRBV19; 7 nucleotides match TRBD1. Germline assignment: CDR1 LNHDA and CDR2 SQIVND (reference sequence). The CDR3 covers 15 residues. Unmatched junction bases numbered 11, after V lost 3 bases and J lost 6 bases. CDR3 sequence (DNA): TGTGCCAGTAGTATGTCGAGGGGGCGCCCCGGCGAGCAGTACTTC. Protein product: CASSMSRGRPGEQYF.

The chain's CDR3 is CASSYSGGQHQTQYF. CDR3 DNA sequence: TGTGCCAGCAGTTATTCAGGGGGCCAGCACCAGACCCAGTACTTC. The chain has TRBV6-6 and TRBJ2-5, with TRBD1 identical over 8 bases. V was pared by 3 bases and J by 6 bases, with 9 bases of the junction left unmatched. The CDR3 spans 15 residues. CDR1 is MNHNY and CDR2 is SVGAGI in the germline V gene (reference sequence).

The chain has TRBV9 and TRBJ2-5, with unresolved D. In germline, CDR1 is SGDLS, CDR2 YYNGEE. The V gene lost 0 bases and the J gene lost 3 bases, with 6 bases spanning the gap. This CDR3 contains 13 residues. The DNA of the CDR3 is TGTGCCAGCAGCGTAGATATTGAAGAGACCCAGTACTTC. Protein: CASSVDIEETQYF.

The rearrangement links TRBV5-6 to TRBJ2-3; D unclear. The CDR3 spans 15 residues. The germline CDR1 and CDR2 sequences are SGHDT and YYEEEE. V shed 4 bases and J shed 0 bases, with 12 bases lying between them. CDR3 amino acids: CASSLDRVSTDTQYF. CDR3 sequence (DNA): TGTGCCAGCAGCCTGGACCGGGTAAGCACAGATACGCAGTATTTT.

The gene calls are TRBV4-3 and TRBJ1-4, with D uncertain. Germline V gene lookup returns CDR1 LGHNA and CDR2 YSLEER. V lost 3 bases, J lost 0 bases, and 11 bases lay in between. The CDR3 length is 16 residues. The CDR3 sequence is CASSQAQPATNEKLFF. The CDR3 DNA reads TGCGCCAGCAGCCAGGCCCAACCGGCAACTAATGAAAAACTGTTTTTT.